This TCR beta chain emerged from a study of radiotherapy plus CTLA-4 blockade in lung cancer. Study-wide background: Objective responses were observed in approximately 17% of patients, and disease control was achieved by 30% to 40%. Study-level results: After radiotherapy and ipilimumab, tumor-derived clones expanded in peripheral blood.

CDR3 length: 16 amino acids. Trimming left V 0 bases short and J 8 bases short, with 19 bases between. The germline V gene has CDR1 LGHNT and CDR2 FRNRAP. As for this clone: Its antigen is not identified.

TCRdb's table, derived via immunoSEQ multiplex PCR, lists solely in-frame clones and lacks some. The table lists tens of thousands of clones, approximately 84% of them singletons. The source material was peripheral blood, sampled from a patient treated with radiotherapy plus ipilimumab. V is TRBV12-5 and J is TRBJ1-2; D ambiguous. The receptor was derived from a human donor with non-small cell lung cancer whose response to radiotherapy plus ipilimumab could not be evaluated. CDR3 amino acids: CASGLVGRGPVRGYTF. The CDR3 nucleotides read TGTGCTAGTGGTTTGGTAGGGCGGGGTCCCGTCCGGGGCTACACCTTC.